The next 26 T cell receptor beta chains were all read from a single sample in a study of response to subunit inactivated influenza vaccine. MiXCR was run by TCRdb on the RT-PCR reads, yielding one entry per CDR3 protein. The table shows 800,000 or so distinct CDR3 sequences, with less than 25% occurring only once. The sample consisted of PBMCs from blood, taken about 5 days after vaccination. These receptor sequences come from a man in his fifties or sixties who received an inactivated influenza vaccine.

The CDR3 is CASRPLAGGPNEQYF. CDR3 DNA: TGTGCCAGCAGACCCCTAGCGGGAGGGCCGAACGAGCAGTACTTC. The chain combines TRBV12-3 or TRBV12-4 with TRBJ2-7; 12 nucleotides align to TRBD2. The length of the CDR3 is 15 residues. Unmatched junction bases numbered 8, after V lost 6 bases and J lost 5 bases.

This clonotype has just one count. This chain connects TRBV18 to TRBJ1-1, with D tentatively TRBD1 (6 bases). The V and J ends lost 2 bases and 1 base respectively, with 11 bases between them. This CDR3 contains 15 residues. Germline CDR1 KGHSH, CDR2 LQKENI. CDR3 amino acids: CASSPGTGTNTEAFF. CDR3 coding DNA: TGTGCCAGCTCACCAGGAACAGGGACGAACACTGAAGCTTTCTTT.

In this sample, this clonotype turned up a few times. CDR3 residues: CASSLGGPSNEQFF. In DNA form, the CDR3 reads TGCGCCAGCAGCCTGGGAGGCCCATCCAATGAGCAGTTCTTC. The rearrangement joins TRBV5-1 to TRBJ2-1, with D tentatively TRBD2 (6 bases). CDR3 length equals 14 residues. Germline-derived CDR1 and CDR2 are SGHRS and YFSETQ. The V gene lost 4 bases and the J gene lost 6 bases, with 14 bases spanning the gap.

In its sample, this clonotype was seen a few times. The genes are TRBV18 and TRBJ2-7, with 14 bases fitting TRBD2. The CDR3 runs 17 residues. Trimming at V came to 3 bases and at J to 5 bases, leaving 9 bases not matched to a gene. Germline V gene data show CDR1 as KGHSH and CDR2 as LQKENI. CDR3 protein: CASSPGQGLAGADEQYF. In DNA, the CDR3 is TGTGCCAGCTCACCGGGACAGGGACTAGCGGGAGCGGACGAGCAGTACTTC.

The V and J genes are TRBV12-3 or TRBV12-4 and TRBJ1-5, with D uncertain. V was cut by 3 bases and J by 3 bases, with 9 bases left in between. The CDR3 contains 14 residues. The CDR3 coding sequence is TGTGCCAGCAGTTTTCGGAAGTTCAATCAGCCCCAGCATTTT. It translates to CASSFRKFNQPQHF.

This clonotype has more than one count but fewer than ten. CDR3 region: CASSQAFVVTYEQYF. The CDR3, as DNA: TGCGCCAGCAGCCAAGCCTTCGTTGTCACCTACGAGCAGTACTTC. The chain couples TRBV4-1 to TRBJ2-7; D call uncertain. V was pared by 1 base and J by 2 bases, with 12 bases between. CDR1 is MGHRA and CDR2 is YSYEKL in the germline V gene. The CDR3 sequence is 15 residues long.

This clonotype was recorded a few times. The chain links TRBV5-1 to TRBJ2-3, with 8 bases matching TRBD2. There are 15 residues in the CDR3. Germline-derived CDR1 and CDR2 are SGHRS and YFSETQ. J gave up 4 bases and V 4 bases, and 8 bases lay outside the gene matches. CDR3 amino acids: CASSTRGGPSDTQYF. CDR3 bases: TGCGCCAGCAGCACCCGGGGGGGCCCCTCAGATACGCAGTATTTT.

The J gene is TRBJ2-1, the V gene TRBV20-1; 8 nucleotides align to TRBD2. The CDR3 extends over 16 amino acids. V dropped 0 bases and J dropped 6; count of bases not matched to a gene: 10. The germline V gene encodes CDR1 DFQATT and CDR2 SNEGSKA (reference sequence). The CDR3 DNA is TGCAGTGCTAGAGAAGGTAGCGGGATATTGGGCAATGAGCAGTTCTTC. Amino acid sequence: CSAREGSGILGNEQFF.

The chain links TRBV20-1 to TRBJ2-7, with 7 nucleotides matching TRBD1. V dropped 8 bases and J dropped 0; count of bases not matched to a gene: 7. The V gene's germline CDR1 is DFQATT and CDR2 SNEGSKA (reference sequence). There are 13 residues in the CDR3. The CDR3 loop is CSTKGQSSYEQYF. DNA of the CDR3: TGCAGTACCAAGGGACAGAGCTCCTACGAGCAGTACTTC.

The chain carries TRBV24-1 and TRBJ2-3, with 7 bases lining up with TRBD1. This CDR3 contains 15 residues. The germline CDR1 and CDR2 sequences are KGHDR and SFDVKD. J was trimmed by 3 bases and V by 6 bases; bases with no gene match: 8. The DNA for the CDR3 is TGTGCCACCAGTCCACCGGGCAGGGGGACAGATACGCAGTATTTT. Translating it yields CATSPPGRGTDTQYF.

This clonotype was detected a few times. J is TRBJ2-2 and V is TRBV7-3, with 7 bases that match TRBD1. Trimming at V came to 3 bases and at J to 7 bases, leaving 5 bases not matched to a gene. Germline V gene data show CDR1 as SGHTA and CDR2 as FQGTGA. The CDR3 loop spans 14 amino acids. CDR3 residues: CASSLDRLDGELFF. CDR3 in DNA: TGTGCCAGCAGCTTGGACAGGTTGGACGGGGAGCTGTTTTTT.

This clonotype has more than one count but fewer than ten. The rearrangement joins TRBV20-1 to TRBJ1-4; a weak D match, TRBD1 (5 bases). V was clipped by 6 bases and J by 2 bases, with 7 bases between them. The germline V gene encodes CDR1 DFQATT and CDR2 SNEGSKA (reference sequence). The CDR3 consists of 12 residues. CDR3 loop: CSAAGTNEKLFF. In DNA form, the CDR3 reads TGCAGTGCGGCAGGGACTAATGAAAAACTGTTTTTT.

This clonotype has a count of ten or more. This chain connects TRBV20-1 to TRBJ2-3, with D unresolved. Trimming took 0 bases from V and 0 from J, leaving 13 bases between them. Germline V gene data show CDR1 as DFQATT and CDR2 as SNEGSKA (reference sequence). The CDR3 runs to 16 residues. The CDR3 is CSARDLESSSTDTQYF. The CDR3 DNA is TGCAGTGCTAGAGATCTGGAAAGCTCTAGCACAGATACGCAGTATTTT.

V usage is TRBV5-1 and J usage is TRBJ2-5; maybe TRBD2 (5 bases). V dropped 1 base and J dropped 5 bases, with 9 bases sitting between them. Germline CDR1 SGHRS, CDR2 YFSETQ. The CDR3 runs to 13 residues. CDR3 in DNA: TGCGCCAGCAGCTTGCAGCGCGGGGAGACCCAGTACTTC. Its protein product is CASSLQRGETQYF. Together with reference TRBV5-1 and TRBJ2-5, the CDR3 gives the full variable domain: KAGVTQTPRYLIKTRGQQVTLSCSPISGHRSVSWYQQTPGQGLQFLFEYFSETQRNKGNFPGRFSGRQFSNSRSEMNVSTLELGDSALYLCASSLQRGETQYFGPGTRLLVL.

J is TRBJ2-1 and V is TRBV27; 11 bases map to TRBD2. The germline CDR1 and CDR2 sequences are MNHEY and SMNVEV (reference sequence). With V trimmed by 2 bases and J by 3 bases, 6 bases remained unmatched. This CDR3 is built from 17 residues. CDR3 in amino acids: CASSLDSSGGFYNEQFF. The CDR3 region has the DNA TGTGCCAGCAGTTTAGACTCTAGCGGGGGGTTCTACAATGAGCAGTTCTTC.

V is TRBV20-1 and J is TRBJ2-1; 11 bases line up with TRBD2. Germline V gene sequence: CDR1 DFQATT, CDR2 SNEGSKA (reference sequence). The V and J ends lost 0 bases and 2 bases, in that order; junction bases with no gene match: 12. This CDR3 comprises 19 residues. The CDR3: CSARESVLTSGSAYNEQFF. In DNA, the CDR3 is TGCAGTGCTAGAGAATCGGTCCTAACTAGCGGGAGTGCCTACAATGAGCAGTTCTTC.

The J gene is TRBJ1-5, the V gene TRBV12-3 or TRBV12-4, with no clear D. Trimming removed 5 bases from V and 0 bases from J, with 8 bases in between. CDR3 size: 14 residues. The CDR3 nucleotides read TGTGCCAGCAGTGCCCAGAATAGCAATCAGCCCCAGCATTTT. Translating gives CASSAQNSNQPQHF.

The V call is TRBV20-1, the J call TRBJ1-5; D unresolved. This CDR3 contains 12 residues. CDR1 DFQATT and CDR2 SNEGSKA come from the germline V gene (reference sequence). Trimming shortened V by 5 bases and J by 7 bases, and 12 bases separated the two germline ends. CDR3 sequence: CSAPGREQPQHF. Written as DNA, the CDR3 is TGCAGTGCTCCTGGGAGGGAGCAGCCCCAGCATTTT.

In this sample, this clonotype turned up a few times. J is TRBJ2-5 and V is TRBV20-1, with 7 bases identical to TRBD1. CDR1 is DFQATT, CDR2 SNEGSKA, per germline (reference sequence). The CDR3 runs 14 residues. After removal of 6 bases from V and 1 base from J, the junction contained 8 bases not matched to a gene. The CDR3 sequence is CSAIPRDSQETQYF. The CDR3 coding sequence is TGCAGTGCCATACCCCGGGACAGCCAAGAGACCCAGTACTTC.

This clonotype has more than one count but fewer than ten. CDR3 sequence: CASSYAGGPHEQFF. The CDR3 DNA sequence: TGTGCCAGCAGCTACGCGGGGGGGCCCCACGAGCAGTTCTTC. J is TRBJ2-1 and V is TRBV12-3 or TRBV12-4; TRBD2 matches 9 bases. J was trimmed by 10 bases and V by 6 bases; bases with no gene match: 10. The CDR3 is 14 residues long.

There are a few counts of this clonotype. The gene calls are TRBV6-2 or TRBV6-3 and TRBJ2-1; 7 positions agree with TRBD2. J gave up 7 bases and V 2 bases, and 11 bases lay outside the gene matches. The CDR3 has 16 residues. The germline gives CDR1 MNHEY, CDR2 SVGEGT. CDR3 residues: CASSYLYTGGKNEQFF. The CDR3 coding sequence is TGTGCCAGCAGTTACCTCTACACGGGGGGAAAAAATGAGCAGTTCTTC.

V is TRBV6-1 and J is TRBJ1-3, with 8 bases lining up with TRBD1. CDR1 is MNHNS, CDR2 SASEGT, per germline. V lost 8 bases and J lost 0; bases outside the gene matches: 6. The CDR3 is 15 residues long. DNA for the CDR3: TGTGCCAGCTCCGAAGGGACAGGCTCTGGAAACACCATATATTTT. Its translation: CASSEGTGSGNTIYF.

The genes are TRBV7-2 and TRBJ2-1; 11 bases fit TRBD2. This CDR3 spans 19 amino acids. Germline V gives CDR1 SGHTA, CDR2 FQGNSA. V lost 1 base, J lost 2 bases, and 10 bases stayed unmatched. CDR3 coding DNA: TGTGCCAGCAGCTTAGTGCTTAGCGGGGGGGCAGATCCCTACAATGAGCAGTTCTTC. This encodes CASSLVLSGGADPYNEQFF.

This chain joins TRBV10-2 and TRBJ1-5; no definite D call. Germline V gene sequence: CDR1 WSHSY, CDR2 SAAADI. CDR3 length: 14 amino acids. V was clipped by 4 bases and J by 5 bases, with 12 bases between them. The CDR3 nucleotides read TGCGCCAGCAGTGCACAAGTTAACTATCAGCCCCAGCATTTT. Translation: CASSAQVNYQPQHF.

A few counts support this clonotype. The V gene is TRBV29-1, the J gene TRBJ2-7, with D tentatively TRBD1 or TRBD2 (5 bases each). The V gene lost 6 bases and the J gene lost 3 bases, with 12 bases spanning the gap. There are 12 residues in the CDR3. Germline CDR1 reads SQVTM; CDR2 reads ANQGSEA. The CDR3 region has the DNA TGCAGCGTCGCGCAGGGAGTCTACGAGCAGTACTTC. It is translated as CSVAQGVYEQYF.

This clonotype came up a few times. CDR3 DNA sequence: TGTGCCAGCAGCTTAGTCAGGGGGTGGTACAATGAGCAGTTCTTC. Its translation is CASSLVRGWYNEQFF. This rearrangement joins TRBV11-2 to TRBJ2-1; 7 positions agree with TRBD1. Germline loops: CDR1 SGHAT, CDR2 FQNNGV. The CDR3 contains 15 residues. The V and J ends lost 1 base and 4 bases, in that order; junction bases with no gene match: 4.